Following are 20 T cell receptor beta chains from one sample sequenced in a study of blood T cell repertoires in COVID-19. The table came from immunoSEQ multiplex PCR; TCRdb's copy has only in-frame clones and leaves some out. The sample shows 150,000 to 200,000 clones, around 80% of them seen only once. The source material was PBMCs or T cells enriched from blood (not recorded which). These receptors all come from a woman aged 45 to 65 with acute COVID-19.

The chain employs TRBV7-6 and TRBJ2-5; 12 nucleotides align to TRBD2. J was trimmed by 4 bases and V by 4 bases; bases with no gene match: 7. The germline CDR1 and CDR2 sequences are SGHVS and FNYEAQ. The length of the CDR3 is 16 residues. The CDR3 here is CASSSRLAGDRETQYF. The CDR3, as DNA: TGTGCCAGCAGCTCAAGACTAGCGGGGGACCGAGAGACCCAGTACTTC.

The CDR3 DNA is TGTGCCAGCAGTCACCCGTCAGGGGGCTATAAGGATGGCTACACCTTC. Translated, it gives CASSHPSGGYKDGYTF. The gene calls are TRBV6-2 or TRBV6-3 and TRBJ1-2, with 8 bases aligning to TRBD1. The V gene's germline CDR1 is MNHEY and CDR2 SVGEGT. CDR3 length equals 16 residues. Trimming at V came to 5 bases and at J to 6 bases, leaving 14 bases not matched to a gene.

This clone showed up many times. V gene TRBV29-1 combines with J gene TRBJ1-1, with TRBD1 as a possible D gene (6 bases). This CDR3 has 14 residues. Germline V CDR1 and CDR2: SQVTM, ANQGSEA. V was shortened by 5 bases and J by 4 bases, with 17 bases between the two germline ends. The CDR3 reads CSVFVPGEGTEAFF. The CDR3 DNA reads TGCAGCGTTTTCGTCCCAGGGGAAGGCACTGAAGCTTTCTTT.

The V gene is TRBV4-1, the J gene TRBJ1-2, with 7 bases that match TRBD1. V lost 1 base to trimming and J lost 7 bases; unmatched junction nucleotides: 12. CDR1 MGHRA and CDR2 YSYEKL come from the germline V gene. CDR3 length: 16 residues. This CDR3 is CASSQGVGTGVGGYTF. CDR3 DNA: TGCGCCAGCAGCCAAGGGGTTGGAACAGGGGTGGGTGGCTACACCTTC.

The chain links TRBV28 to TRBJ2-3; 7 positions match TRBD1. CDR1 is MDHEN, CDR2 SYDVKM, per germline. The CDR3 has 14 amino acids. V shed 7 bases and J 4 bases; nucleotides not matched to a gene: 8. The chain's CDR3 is CASKPPQGADTQYF. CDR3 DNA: TGTGCCAGCAAGCCCCCGCAGGGGGCAGATACGCAGTATTTT.

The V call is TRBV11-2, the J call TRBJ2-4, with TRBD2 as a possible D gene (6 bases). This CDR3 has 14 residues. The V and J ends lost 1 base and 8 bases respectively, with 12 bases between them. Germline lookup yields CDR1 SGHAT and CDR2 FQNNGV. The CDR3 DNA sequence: TGTGCCAGCAGCTTAGGCGGGGCTTGGGACATTCAGTACTTC. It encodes CASSLGGAWDIQYF.

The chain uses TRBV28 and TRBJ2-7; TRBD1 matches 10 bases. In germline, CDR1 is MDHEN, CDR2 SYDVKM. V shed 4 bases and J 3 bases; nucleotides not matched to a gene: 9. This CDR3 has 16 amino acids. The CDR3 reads CASSSPAGDRGYEQYV. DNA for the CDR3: TGTGCCAGCAGTTCGCCCGCGGGGGACAGGGGCTACGAGCAGTACGTC.

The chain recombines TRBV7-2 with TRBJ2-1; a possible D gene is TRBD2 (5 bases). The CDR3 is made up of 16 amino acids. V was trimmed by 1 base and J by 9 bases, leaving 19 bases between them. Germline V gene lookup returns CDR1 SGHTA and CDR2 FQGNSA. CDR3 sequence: CASSLEPSRRRGEQFF. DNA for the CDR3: TGTGCCAGCAGCTTAGAACCCTCCCGGCGACGGGGTGAGCAGTTCTTC.

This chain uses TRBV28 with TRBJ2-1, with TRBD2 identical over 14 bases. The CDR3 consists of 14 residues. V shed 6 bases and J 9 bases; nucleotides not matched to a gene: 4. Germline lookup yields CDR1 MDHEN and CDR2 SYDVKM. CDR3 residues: CASSETSGGGEQFF. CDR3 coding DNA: TGTGCCAGCAGCGAGACTAGCGGGGGGGGTGAGCAGTTCTTC. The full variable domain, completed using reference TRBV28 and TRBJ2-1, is DVKVTQSSRYLVKRTGEKVFLECVQDMDHENMFWYRQDPGLGLRLIYFSYDVKMKEKGDIPEGYSVSREKKERFSLILESASTNQTSMYLCASSETSGGGEQFFGPGTRLTVL.

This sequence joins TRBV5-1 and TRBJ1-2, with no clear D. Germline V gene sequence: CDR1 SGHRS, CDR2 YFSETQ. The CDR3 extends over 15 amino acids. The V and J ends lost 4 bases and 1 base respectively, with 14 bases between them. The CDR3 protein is CASSPAPGNNYGYTF. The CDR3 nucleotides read TGCGCCAGCAGCCCGGCCCCGGGAAATAACTATGGCTACACCTTC.

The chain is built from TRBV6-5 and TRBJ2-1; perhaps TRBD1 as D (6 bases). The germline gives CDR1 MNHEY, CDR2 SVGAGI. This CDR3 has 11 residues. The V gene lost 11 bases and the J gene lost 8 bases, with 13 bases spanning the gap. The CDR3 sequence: CAVRTAYEQFF. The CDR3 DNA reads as TGTGCCGTAAGGACAGCCTATGAGCAGTTCTTC.

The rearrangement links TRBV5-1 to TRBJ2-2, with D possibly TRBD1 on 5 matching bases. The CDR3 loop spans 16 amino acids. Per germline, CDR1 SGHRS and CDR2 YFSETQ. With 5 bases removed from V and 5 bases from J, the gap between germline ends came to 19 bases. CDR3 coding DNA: TGCGCCAGCAGTCCCGGCCCACAAGGGGCGACCGGGGAGCTGTTTTTT. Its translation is CASSPGPQGATGELFF.

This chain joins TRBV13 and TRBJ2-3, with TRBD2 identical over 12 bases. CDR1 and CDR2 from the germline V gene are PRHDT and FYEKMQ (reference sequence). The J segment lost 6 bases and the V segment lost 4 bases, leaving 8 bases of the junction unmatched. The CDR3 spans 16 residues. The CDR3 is CASSSTSGGPGDTQYF. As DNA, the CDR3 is TGTGCCAGCAGCTCAACTAGCGGGGGGCCAGGTGATACGCAGTATTTT.

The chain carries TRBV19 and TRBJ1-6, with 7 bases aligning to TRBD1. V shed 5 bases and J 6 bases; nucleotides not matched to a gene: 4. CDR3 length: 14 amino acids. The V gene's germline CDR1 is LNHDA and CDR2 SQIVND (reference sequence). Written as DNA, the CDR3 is TGTGCCAGTAGTCCGGACAGGTTTAATTCACCCCTCCACTTT. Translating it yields CASSPDRFNSPLHF.

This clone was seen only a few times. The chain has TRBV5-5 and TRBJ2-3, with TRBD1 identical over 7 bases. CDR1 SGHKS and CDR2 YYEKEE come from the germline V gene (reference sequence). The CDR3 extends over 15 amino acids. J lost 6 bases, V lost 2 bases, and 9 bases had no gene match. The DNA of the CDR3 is TGTGCCAGCAGCTTTGGACCAGACAGGGCGGATACGCAGTATTTT. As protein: CASSFGPDRADTQYF.

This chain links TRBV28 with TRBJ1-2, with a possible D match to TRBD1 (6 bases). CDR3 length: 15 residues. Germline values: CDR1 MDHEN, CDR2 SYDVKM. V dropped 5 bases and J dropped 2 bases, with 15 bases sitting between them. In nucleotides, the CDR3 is TGTGCCAGCAGTCCCCCCGGGACACCCAACTATGGCTACACCTTC. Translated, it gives CASSPPGTPNYGYTF.

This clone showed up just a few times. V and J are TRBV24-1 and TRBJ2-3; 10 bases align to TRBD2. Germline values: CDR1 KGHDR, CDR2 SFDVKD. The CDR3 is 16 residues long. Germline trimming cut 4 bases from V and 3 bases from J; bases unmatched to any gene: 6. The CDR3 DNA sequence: TGTGCCACCAGTGACCCACTACTAGCGGGGACAGATACGCAGTATTTT. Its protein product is CATSDPLLAGTDTQYF.

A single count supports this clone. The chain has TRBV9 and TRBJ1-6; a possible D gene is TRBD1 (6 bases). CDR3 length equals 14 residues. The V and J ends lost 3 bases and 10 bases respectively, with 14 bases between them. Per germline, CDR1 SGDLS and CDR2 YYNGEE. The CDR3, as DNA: TGTGCCAGCAGCGACAGACAGGCGCGGTCACCCCTCCACTTT. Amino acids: CASSDRQARSPLHF. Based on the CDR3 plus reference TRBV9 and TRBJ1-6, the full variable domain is DSGVTQTPKHLITATGQRVTLRCSPRSGDLSVYWYQQSLDQGLQFLIQYYNGEERAKGNILERFSAQQFPDLHSELNLSSLELGDSALYFCASSDRQARSPLHFGNGTRLTVT.

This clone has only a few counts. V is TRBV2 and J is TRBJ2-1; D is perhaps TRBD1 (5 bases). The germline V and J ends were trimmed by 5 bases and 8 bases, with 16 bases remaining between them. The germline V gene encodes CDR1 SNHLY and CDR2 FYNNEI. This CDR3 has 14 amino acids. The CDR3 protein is CASSQNWGDDEQFF. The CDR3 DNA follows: TGTGCCAGCAGTCAAAACTGGGGCGACGATGAGCAGTTCTTC. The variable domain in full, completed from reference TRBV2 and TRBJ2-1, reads EPEVTQTPSHQVTQMGQEVILRCVPISNHLYFYWYRQILGQKVEFLVSFYNNEISEKSEIFDDQFSVERPDGSNFTLKIRSTKLEDSAMYFCASSQNWGDDEQFFGPGTRLTVL.

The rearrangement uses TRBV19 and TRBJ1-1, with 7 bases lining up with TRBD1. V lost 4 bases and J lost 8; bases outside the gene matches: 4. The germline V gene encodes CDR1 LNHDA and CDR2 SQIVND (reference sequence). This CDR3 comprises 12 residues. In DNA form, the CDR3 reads TGTGCCAGTAGTAACCAAGGGGGCGAAGCTTTCTTT. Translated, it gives CASSNQGGEAFF. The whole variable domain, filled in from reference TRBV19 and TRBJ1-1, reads DGGITQSPKYLFRKEGQNVTLSCEQNLNHDAMYWYRQDPGQGLRLIYYSQIVNDFQKGDIAEGYSVSREKKESFPLTVTSAQKNPTAFYLCASSNQGGEAFFGQGTRLTVV.